The 28 T cell receptor beta chains presented below share a single source sample, sequenced in a study of T cells in Graves' hyperthyroidism and ophthalmopathy. Amplified TCR beta CDR3 regions derived from RNA transcripts. Using the HTBI primer set, a first-round RT-PCR was run on the TCR CDR3. TCRdb re-derived calls from the multiplex PCR reads in MiXCR, one entry per CDR3 protein. The repertoire holds hundreds of thousands of distinct CDR3 sequences, with roughly 40% as singletons. Source material: blood. The receptors originated from a man aged 18 to 35 with Graves' hyperthyroidism.

Points on this clonotype: Likely a read error: the CDR3 ends without its conserved phenylalanine or tryptophan. The chain is built from TRBV15 and TRBJ1-2, with 10 bases that match TRBD1. The germline gives CDR1 LNHNV, CDR2 YYDKDF (reference sequence). V lost 5 bases, J lost 2 bases, and 8 bases stayed unmatched. The length of the CDR3 is 16 residues. In nucleotides, the CDR3 is TGTGCCACCAGCGGCCGATCGGACAGGGGGAACTATGGCTACACCTTG. It encodes CATSGRSDRGNYGYTL.

This clonotype was detected ten times or more. The chain combines TRBV19 with TRBJ1-5; no clear D gene. This CDR3 spans 15 amino acids. Per germline, CDR1 LNHDA and CDR2 SQIVND (reference sequence). The V end lost 3 bases, the J end lost 1 base, and 10 bases lay between the germline ends. CDR3 coding DNA: TGTGCCAGTAGTATCATCGGACCGAGCAATCAGCCCCAGCATTTT. Amino acids: CASSIIGPSNQPQHF.

To note about this clonotype: A much bigger clone sits one base away, suggesting this may be a read error. The chain is built from TRBV25-1 and TRBJ2-2; tentatively, D is TRBD2 (6 bases). The CDR3 loop spans 13 amino acids. Per the germline V gene, CDR1 is MGHDK and CDR2 is SYGVNS. The CDR3 spells CASMEGRTRELFF. DNA for the CDR3: TGTGCCAGCATGGAGGGTCGCACCAGGGAGCTGTTTTTT.

With respect to this clonotype: A read error may be the cause here, since a much bigger clone is one base away. The V gene is TRBV7-9, the J gene TRBJ2-5; D is perhaps TRBD1 (5 bases). This CDR3 is built from 14 residues. Trimming stripped 6 bases from V and 4 bases from J, with 15 bases between. Germline V gene sequence: CDR1 SEHNR, CDR2 FQNEAQ (reference sequence). The CDR3 protein is CASRFLVGAETQYF. CDR3 coding DNA: TGTGCCAGCAGGTTCCTGGTAGGGGCAGAGACCCAGTACTTC.

V usage is TRBV7-9 and J usage is TRBJ2-7; 7 nucleotides align to TRBD1. J was trimmed by 2 bases and V by 5 bases; bases with no gene match: 9. This CDR3 contains 15 residues. Germline CDR1 and CDR2: SEHNR and FQNEAQ (reference sequence). The DNA of the CDR3 is TGTGCCAGCAGCCGAAACAGGGGACCGACCTACGAGCAGTACTTC. Amino acids: CASSRNRGPTYEQYF.

The DNA for the CDR3 is TGTGCCAGCAGTTTACTAGCGGGGGGGGCGGGGGAGACCCAGTACTTC. This gives the protein CASSLLAGGAGETQYF. The gene calls are TRBV2 and TRBJ2-5; 13 bases are a match to TRBD2. Unmatched junction bases numbered 8, after V lost 5 bases and J lost 5 bases. The CDR3 loop spans 16 amino acids. The germline CDR1 and CDR2 sequences are SNHLY and FYNNEI. Full variable domain (outside the CDR3, taken from reference TRBV2 and TRBJ2-5): EPEVTQTPSHQVTQMGQEVILRCVPISNHLYFYWYRQILGQKVEFLVSFYNNEISEKSEIFDDQFSVERPDGSNFTLKIRSTKLEDSAMYFCASSLLAGGAGETQYFGPGTRLLVL.

This clonotype was detected only a few times. The rearrangement joins TRBV9 to TRBJ1-1; 7 nucleotides agree with TRBD1. This CDR3 contains 13 residues. The J segment lost 10 bases and the V segment lost 4 bases, leaving 10 bases of the junction unmatched. Germline loops: CDR1 SGDLS, CDR2 YYNGEE. CDR3: CASSPTGVQGAFF. In DNA, the CDR3 is TGTGCCAGCAGCCCCACAGGGGTTCAAGGAGCTTTCTTT.

This chain joins TRBV7-9 and TRBJ1-6, with 7 nucleotides matching TRBD1. CDR1 SEHNR and CDR2 FQNEAQ come from the germline V gene (reference sequence). Germline trimming cut 4 bases from V and 6 bases from J; bases unmatched to any gene: 3. This CDR3 region has 14 residues. The CDR3: CASSWGDSNSPLHF. In DNA form, the CDR3 reads TGTGCCAGCAGCTGGGGGGACAGTAATTCACCCCTCCACTTT. Combining the CDR3 with reference TRBV7-9 and TRBJ1-6 gives the whole variable domain DTGVSQNPRHKITKRGQNVTFRCDPISEHNRLYWYRQTLGQGPEFLTYFQNEAQLEKSRLLSDRFSAERPKGSFSTLEIQRTEQGDSAMYLCASSWGDSNSPLHFGNGTRLTVT.

This clonotype was observed once. The chain recombines TRBV12-3 or TRBV12-4 with TRBJ1-1; D is undetermined. Deletions cut 3 bases from V and 3 bases from J, with 8 bases between. The length of the CDR3 is 13 residues. DNA for the CDR3: TGTGCCAGCAGTTTTGTAGGATACACTGAAGCTTTCTTT. As protein: CASSFVGYTEAFF.

This clonotype was seen many times. This chain joins TRBV2 and TRBJ1-6; D unclear. Germline lookup yields CDR1 SNHLY and CDR2 FYNNEI. Trimming took 6 bases from V and 8 from J, leaving 11 bases between them. The CDR3 has 13 residues. The DNA of the CDR3 is TGTGCCAGCAGGGAGGAGGAGCATTCACCCCTCCACTTT. Its translation is CASREEEHSPLHF.

As concerns this clonotype: The junction shows a germline mismatch at one end, possibly a read error. The chain uses TRBV7-9 and TRBJ1-1; D gene ambiguous. The CDR3 spans 14 residues. CDR1 SEHNR and CDR2 FQNEAQ come from the germline V gene (reference sequence). The CDR3 DNA follows: TGTGCCAGCAGACTAGAAAGGCGGAGGACTGAAACTTTCTTT. It translates to CASRLERRRTETFF.

In its sample, this clonotype was seen many times. The chain has TRBV20-1 and TRBJ2-5; no clear D. CDR1 is DFQATT, CDR2 SNEGSKA, per germline (reference sequence). The CDR3 contains 12 residues. V dropped 3 bases and J dropped 4 bases, with 9 bases sitting between them. The CDR3 loop reads CSASLLGETQYF. The CDR3 region has the DNA TGCAGTGCTAGCCTACTCGGAGAGACCCAGTACTTC.

This chain links TRBV12-3 or TRBV12-4 with TRBJ1-6, with D unclear. V was trimmed by 5 bases and J by 6 bases, leaving 14 bases between them. CDR3 length: 15 residues. The CDR3: CASSPTPECNSPLHF. As DNA, the CDR3 is TGTGCCAGCAGTCCCACCCCAGAGTGTAATTCACCCCTCCACTTT.

As DNA, the CDR3 is TGTGCCAGCAGTGGTGGACAGGGGGCGGGCGAGCTGTTTTTT. It specifies CASSGGQGAGELFF. This chain joins TRBV2 and TRBJ2-2, with 11 bases aligning to TRBD1. This CDR3 contains 14 residues. V lost 4 bases and J lost 11; bases outside the gene matches: 6. Germline CDR1 SNHLY, CDR2 FYNNEI. The full variable domain, in which reference TRBV2 and TRBJ2-2 provide the parts outside the CDR3, is EPEVTQTPSHQVTQMGQEVILRCVPISNHLYFYWYRQILGQKVEFLVSFYNNEISEKSEIFDDQFSVERPDGSNFTLKIRSTKLEDSAMYFCASSGGQGAGELFFGEGSRLTVL.

This clonotype was detected ten times or more. This rearrangement joins TRBV10-3 to TRBJ1-4, with no clear D. The CDR3 runs 15 residues. Germline CDR1 reads ENHRY; CDR2 reads SYGVKD. V lost 3 bases to trimming and J lost 7 bases, with 15 bases between them. DNA of the CDR3: TGTGCCATCAGTGACCCCTCGAATGAGGGTGAAAAACTGTTTTTT. It encodes CAISDPSNEGEKLFF.

This clonotype has a handful of counts. This sequence joins TRBV4-2 and TRBJ1-2, with D possibly TRBD1 on 5 matching bases. Trimming removed 5 bases at V and 8 bases at J, with 12 bases between. CDR1 and CDR2 (germline): LGHNA, YNFKEQ. The CDR3 runs to 12 residues. CDR3 in DNA: TGTGCCAGCAGCGTCCCAGGGAAGGGCTACACCTTC. Translating it yields CASSVPGKGYTF.

The chain joins TRBV19 to TRBJ2-7, with 14 bases aligning to TRBD2. Germline-derived CDR1 and CDR2 are LNHDA and SQIVND (reference sequence). The CDR3 has 15 amino acids. The V segment lost 1 base and the J segment 7 bases; nucleotides outside the gene matches: 3. CDR3 region: CASSIGLAGGQEQYF. CDR3 in DNA: TGTGCCAGTAGTATAGGACTAGCGGGAGGGCAGGAGCAGTACTTC.

This clonotype was recorded a few times. The CDR3 sequence: CASSLRISGYYGYTF. The CDR3 DNA is TGTGCCAGCAGTTTAAGGATATCAGGATACTATGGCTACACCTTC. The chain uses TRBV12-3 or TRBV12-4 and TRBJ1-2; no firm D call. The CDR3 is 15 amino acids. V was trimmed by 2 bases and J by 3 bases, leaving 13 bases between them.

The sample holds many counts of this clonotype. This chain links TRBV2 with TRBJ1-2; D not certain. There are 12 residues in the CDR3. CDR1 is SNHLY and CDR2 is FYNNEI in the germline V gene. Between the trimmed V and J ends, which lost 6 bases and 4 bases, there was a span of 9 bases. In nucleotides, the CDR3 is TGTGCCAGCAGCCAAGGAACCTATGGCTACACCTTC. This translates into CASSQGTYGYTF. Full variable domain (remainder filled in from reference TRBV2 and TRBJ1-2): EPEVTQTPSHQVTQMGQEVILRCVPISNHLYFYWYRQILGQKVEFLVSFYNNEISEKSEIFDDQFSVERPDGSNFTLKIRSTKLEDSAMYFCASSQGTYGYTFGSGTRLTVV.

The chain couples TRBV25-1 to TRBJ1-5; unclear D gene. Germline V lookup: CDR1 MGHDK, CDR2 SYGVNS. CDR3 length equals 14 residues. Trimming left V 8 bases short and J 2 bases short, with 13 bases between. Here the CDR3 DNA reads TGTGCCAGCCCCGCCGGGTTGGGCAATCAGCCCCAGCATTTT. Its protein product is CASPAGLGNQPQHF.

The rearrangement links TRBV6-5 to TRBJ2-7; unclear D gene. Trimming shortened V by 0 bases and J by 0 bases, and 9 bases separated the two germline ends. Looked up from germline, CDR1 is MNHEY and CDR2 is SVGAGI. The CDR3 sequence is 15 residues long. CDR3 bases: TGTGCCAGCAGTTACTCATTCGACACCTCCTACGAGCAGTACTTC. This codes for CASSYSFDTSYEQYF.

This clonotype was seen repeatedly, ten times or more. The chain couples TRBV7-2 to TRBJ1-5; D ambiguous. Germline values: CDR1 SGHTA, CDR2 FQGNSA. V lost 1 base, J lost 6 bases, and 10 bases lay in between. The CDR3 is 14 residues long. The CDR3 spells CASSLGRTPQPQHF. Written as DNA, the CDR3 is TGTGCCAGCAGCTTAGGCCGGACTCCTCAGCCCCAGCATTTT.

The chain links TRBV7-9 to TRBJ1-2; 7 bases fit TRBD1. J lost 4 bases, V lost 6 bases, and 11 bases had no gene match. CDR3 size: 15 residues. Germline CDR1 and CDR2: SEHNR and FQNEAQ (reference sequence). CDR3 DNA sequence: TGTGCCAGCAGTGTCGCTGGACAGGATTTCTATGGCTACACCTTC. Translation: CASSVAGQDFYGYTF.

The genes are TRBV4-1 and TRBJ1-4; TRBD1 matches at 9 bases. V shed 2 bases, J shed 8 bases, and the junction held 6 bases outside the gene matches. This CDR3 spans 15 amino acids. Germline CDR1 is MGHRA and CDR2 is YSYEKL. CDR3 region: CASSQRDRVYEKLFF. CDR3 coding DNA: TGCGCCAGCAGCCAACGGGACAGGGTATACGAAAAACTGTTTTTT.

Concerning this clonotype: An end of the junction differs from the germline gene, which may be a read error. This sequence joins TRBV6-5 and TRBJ2-5, with 9 bases that match TRBD1. The CDR3 is made up of 15 amino acids. Germline V gives CDR1 MNHEY, CDR2 SVGAGI. The DNA of the CDR3 is TGTGCCAGCACCCGACAGGGGGGGTACCAAGGGACCCAGTACTTC. Translation gives CASTRQGGYQGTQYF.

This clonotype came up many times. The chain links TRBV7-9 to TRBJ2-5, with 8 nucleotides matching TRBD1. V gave up 8 bases and J gave up 4 bases; unmatched junction bases: 6. Per germline, CDR1 SEHNR and CDR2 FQNEAQ (reference sequence). This CDR3 spans 13 amino acids. The CDR3 DNA reads as TGTGCCAGCCCAGGGGGGACAGGAGAGACCCAGTACTTC. This gives the protein CASPGGTGETQYF.

The chain employs TRBV7-9 and TRBJ2-7, with 9 bases that match TRBD1. Trimming took 4 bases from V and 3 from J; bases not matched to a gene: 13. Germline values: CDR1 SEHNR, CDR2 FQNEAQ (reference sequence). CDR3 length: 17 residues. The CDR3 DNA reads as TGTGCCAGCAGCTCCCCCCAACCGGGACAGGGCTTCTACGAGCAGTACTTC. Amino acid sequence: CASSSPQPGQGFYEQYF. The full variable domain, with the rest looked up from reference TRBV7-9 and TRBJ2-7, is DTGVSQNPRHKITKRGQNVTFRCDPISEHNRLYWYRQTLGQGPEFLTYFQNEAQLEKSRLLSDRFSAERPKGSFSTLEIQRTEQGDSAMYLCASSSPQPGQGFYEQYFGPGTRLTVT.

This chain links TRBV7-9 with TRBJ2-5; 8 positions match TRBD1. V trimming: 3 bases; J trimming: 4 bases; junction bases outside the gene matches: 10. CDR3 length: 16 residues. Germline loops: CDR1 SEHNR, CDR2 FQNEAQ (reference sequence). The CDR3 DNA follows: TGTGCCAGCAGCTTTTTAACCGAGACAGGGGTAGAGACCCAGTACTTC. It encodes CASSFLTETGVETQYF.